Below are 27 T cell receptor beta chains sequenced from a single sample in a study of T-cell reconstitution after alpha-beta-depleted transplantation in children. TCRbeta library preparation incorporated unique molecular identifiers. TCRdb reprocessed the PCR reads with MiXCR, giving one entry per CDR3 protein. The sample has about 150,000 distinct CDR3 sequences; 11% are singletons. The material was PBMCs, obtained before TCRalphabeta/CD19-depleted stem cell transplant. The origin of the receptors is a boy aged 2 to 10 with acute myeloid leukemia, due to receive a stem cell transplant.

The chain employs TRBV28 and TRBJ1-5, with a weak D call TRBD1 (6 bases). From germline, CDR1 is MDHEN and CDR2 SYDVKM. This CDR3 comprises 15 residues. With 6 bases removed from V and 3 bases from J, the gap between germline ends came to 15 bases. The DNA of the CDR3 is TGTGCCAGCAGCCCTACTGACAGGTTCAATCAGCCCCAGCATTTT. This encodes CASSPTDRFNQPQHF.

This clonotype was seen repeatedly, ten times or more. The V call is TRBV11-2, the J call TRBJ1-1; D unclear. V lost 5 bases and J lost 3, with 13 bases in between. The CDR3 loop spans 14 amino acids. Looked up from germline, CDR1 is SGHAT and CDR2 is FQNNGV. CDR3 residues: CASSARRTDTEAFF. The DNA of the CDR3 is TGTGCCAGCAGCGCCCGAAGGACGGACACTGAAGCTTTCTTT.

This clonotype was picked up many times. V is TRBV5-1 and J is TRBJ1-2, with a possible D match to TRBD1 (5 bases). Per the germline V gene, CDR1 is SGHRS and CDR2 is YFSETQ. The V end was cut by 4 bases, the J end by 4 bases, with 20 bases between. This CDR3 is built from 16 residues. The CDR3 region is CASSPQGDGVGYGYTF. The DNA of the CDR3 is TGCGCCAGCAGCCCTCAAGGGGACGGTGTCGGCTATGGCTACACCTTC.

There are many counts of this clonotype. The chain links TRBV2 to TRBJ2-5; D not certain. This CDR3 contains 13 residues. The germline V gene has CDR1 SNHLY and CDR2 FYNNEI. The germline V and J ends were trimmed by 7 bases and 5 bases, with 14 bases remaining between them. For the CDR3, the DNA is TGTGCCAGCACGACTGCCGGTCAGGAGACCCAGTACTTC. Protein product: CASTTAGQETQYF.

Many counts were recorded for this clonotype. This chain joins TRBV10-3 and TRBJ1-5; D is unresolved. The CDR3 contains 14 residues. Per the germline V gene, CDR1 is ENHRY and CDR2 is SYGVKD. V gave up 0 bases and J gave up 11 bases, with 14 bases separating them. CDR3 amino acids: CAISESRPISSQHF. CDR3 DNA: TGTGCCATCAGTGAGTCTAGACCTATCAGCTCCCAGCATTTT.

This clonotype was seen at least ten times. V gene TRBV20-1 combines with J gene TRBJ2-4, with D hard to call. Germline V gene sequence: CDR1 DFQATT, CDR2 SNEGSKA (reference sequence). The length of the CDR3 is 13 residues. Trimming cost V 1 base and J 2 bases, with 6 bases left between them. CDR3 sequence (DNA): TGCAGTGCTAGAGGCGAGACCAAAAACATTCAGTACTTC. Translation gives CSARGETKNIQYF.

This clonotype was observed at least ten times. The chain recombines TRBV12-3 or TRBV12-4 with TRBJ1-5; 7 bases align to TRBD1. CDR3 length: 15 residues. The V gene end was trimmed by 6 bases and the J gene end by 1 base; junction bases not matched to a gene: 6. In DNA form, the CDR3 reads TGTGCCAGCAGCCTCAACAGGGGAAGCAATCAGCCCCAGCATTTT. Its translation: CASSLNRGSNQPQHF.

This clonotype was found many times. V gene TRBV5-6 combines with J gene TRBJ2-2; no clear D gene. The CDR3 extends over 14 amino acids. V was shortened by 1 base and J by 0 bases, with 4 bases between the two germline ends. Germline assignment: CDR1 SGHDT and CDR2 YYEEEE. The CDR3 nucleotides read TGTGCCAGCAGCTTGTCTGCGAACACCGGGGAGCTGTTTTTT. Protein sequence: CASSLSANTGELFF.

This clonotype was seen many times. The CDR3 coding sequence is TGTGCCAGCATCTACTGGGGACAGAGAAAGGGCTACACCTTC. This translates into CASIYWGQRKGYTF. The chain carries TRBV12-3 or TRBV12-4 and TRBJ1-2, with 7 bases fitting TRBD1. V was pared by 7 bases and J by 8 bases, with 13 bases of the junction left unmatched. This CDR3 is built from 14 residues.

This clonotype has a count of ten or more. V gene TRBV20-1 combines with J gene TRBJ2-4, with a weak D call TRBD1 (6 bases). The CDR3 extends over 15 amino acids. CDR1 DFQATT and CDR2 SNEGSKA come from the germline V gene (reference sequence). The ends were cut back, 5 bases at V and 0 bases at J, with 14 bases in the middle. The CDR3 DNA reads as TGCAGTGCTCCAAACCCCAGGGGAGCCAAAAACATTCAGTACTTC. This codes for CSAPNPRGAKNIQYF.

This clonotype has at least ten counts. V usage is TRBV5-1 and J usage is TRBJ1-2, with D hard to call. The CDR3 has 12 residues. V was clipped by 0 bases and J by 3 bases, with 3 bases between them. Germline CDR1 reads SGHRS; CDR2 reads YFSETQ. Written as DNA, the CDR3 is TGCGCCAGCAGCTTGGAAGACTATGGCTACACCTTC. Its protein product is CASSLEDYGYTF. Full variable domain (missing parts from reference TRBV5-1 and TRBJ1-2): KAGVTQTPRYLIKTRGQQVTLSCSPISGHRSVSWYQQTPGQGLQFLFEYFSETQRNKGNFPGRFSGRQFSNSRSEMNVSTLELGDSALYLCASSLEDYGYTFGSGTRLTVV.

There are many counts of this clonotype. This rearrangement joins TRBV5-1 to TRBJ1-2; D ambiguous. This CDR3 spans 13 amino acids. Trimming shortened V by 4 bases and J by 7 bases, and 14 bases separated the two germline ends. CDR1 and CDR2 from the germline V gene are SGHRS and YFSETQ. The CDR3 region has the DNA TGCGCCAGCAGCACGGATGGGGATGGTGGCTACACCTTC. Translated: CASSTDGDGGYTF.

At least ten counts were recorded for this clonotype. The V and J genes are TRBV15 and TRBJ2-3; D possibly uses TRBD1 or TRBD2 (5 bases each). The V gene's germline CDR1 is LNHNV and CDR2 YYDKDF (reference sequence). V lost 5 bases to trimming and J lost 0 bases, with 18 bases between them. The CDR3 covers 17 residues. The CDR3 DNA reads TGTGCCACCAGCCCGGGCCGGTACGGGGCTAGCACAGATACGCAGTATTTT. Protein: CATSPGRYGASTDTQYF.

Turning to this clonotype: This may be a read error, as it is one base from a much larger clone. CDR3 DNA sequence: TGTGCCAGCAGCCTCCCCTCAGCGGTTCCTCAAGAGACCCAGTACTTC. Its translation: CASSLPSAVPQETQYF. The chain couples TRBV3-1 to TRBJ2-5; TRBD2 might be the D (5 bases). The V gene lost 4 bases and the J gene lost 2 bases, with 17 bases spanning the gap. The CDR3 extends over 16 amino acids. In germline, CDR1 is LGHDT, CDR2 YNNKEL (reference sequence).

In its sample, this clonotype was seen many times. V usage is TRBV9 and J usage is TRBJ2-7; tentative D call: TRBD2 (6 bases). CDR3 size: 13 residues. The V gene lost 3 bases and the J gene lost 4 bases, with 11 bases spanning the gap. Germline V gives CDR1 SGDLS, CDR2 YYNGEE. The CDR3 sequence is CASSGGGEYEQYF. Here the CDR3 DNA reads TGTGCCAGCAGCGGTGGAGGGGAATACGAGCAGTACTTC.

Many counts were recorded for this clonotype. The chain recombines TRBV12-3 or TRBV12-4 with TRBJ1-2; D is unclear. This CDR3 has 14 amino acids. The V gene lost 3 bases and the J gene lost 5 bases, with 13 bases spanning the gap. The chain's CDR3 is CASSFEGGDYGYTF. The CDR3 DNA reads as TGTGCCAGCAGTTTCGAGGGTGGAGATTATGGCTACACCTTC.

In its sample, this clonotype was seen many times. The chain couples TRBV21-1 to TRBJ2-1; the D segment call TRBD2 is taken from the table without a DNA check. TRBV21-1 is listed as a pseudogene. The CDR3 consists of 16 residues. CDR3 in DNA: TGTGCCAGCAGCAAAGGGCCTAGCGGGAGGGGAAGGGTGGAGTTCTTC. Amino acids: CASSKGPSGRGRVEFF.

Concerning this clonotype itself: A much larger clone lies one base from this, so it may be a read error. The rearrangement uses TRBV20-1 and TRBJ1-2, with D possibly TRBD1 on 6 matching bases. The CDR3 is 11 amino acids. Germline values: CDR1 DFQATT, CDR2 SNEGSKA (reference sequence). As DNA, the CDR3 is TGCGGTGCGTGGACAGAGTATGGCTACACCTTC. This sequence encodes CGAWTEYGYTF.

This clonotype was seen at least ten times. The gene calls are TRBV27 and TRBJ2-1, with a possible D match to TRBD2 (6 bases). Trimming shortened V by 4 bases and J by 0 bases, and 13 bases separated the two germline ends. The V gene's germline CDR1 is MNHEY and CDR2 SMNVEV (reference sequence). The CDR3 is made up of 16 amino acids. CDR3 nucleotide sequence: TGTGCCAGCAGTTGGGTGGCGGGAAGCTCCTACAATGAGCAGTTCTTC. The encoded protein is CASSWVAGSSYNEQFF.

This clonotype was counted many times. J is TRBJ2-7 and V is TRBV14, with D unclear. The CDR3 consists of 15 residues. Trimming removed 0 bases from V and 2 bases from J, with 11 bases in between. In germline, CDR1 is SGHDN, CDR2 FVKESK. As DNA, the CDR3 is TGTGCCAGCAGCCAAGATCCCATAGGCACCTACGAGCAGTACTTC. This sequence encodes CASSQDPIGTYEQYF. Based on the CDR3 plus reference TRBV14 and TRBJ2-7, the full variable domain is EAGVTQFPSHSVIEKGQTVTLRCDPISGHDNLYWYRRVMGKEIKFLLHFVKESKQDESGMPNNRFLAERTGGTYSTLKVQPAELEDSGVYFCASSQDPIGTYEQYFGPGTRLTVT.

This clonotype has ten or more counts. The CDR3 sequence: CASSQQTVGEQYV. CDR3 bases: TGTGCCAGCAGCCAGCAAACAGTGGGCGAGCAGTACGTC. The rearrangement joins TRBV14 to TRBJ2-7; D gene unclear. The CDR3 runs 13 residues. Germline V lookup: CDR1 SGHDN, CDR2 FVKESK. Trimming stripped 3 bases from V and 6 bases from J, with 12 bases between.

The chain combines TRBV16 with TRBJ2-1, with TRBD2 identical over 7 bases. This CDR3 spans 18 amino acids. The germline V gene has CDR1 KGHSY and CDR2 FQNENV. Trimming cost V 1 base and J 1 base; bases outside gene matches: 10. The CDR3 loop reads CASSQLGVGAGSYNEQFF. The CDR3 nucleotides read TGTGCCAGCAGCCAATTAGGGGTCGGAGCGGGGTCCTACAATGAGCAGTTCTTC. Looking up the rest from reference TRBV16 and TRBJ2-1 gives the full variable domain: GEEVAQTPKHLVRGEGQKAKLYCAPIKGHSYVFWYQQVLKNEFKFLISFQNENVFDETGMPKERFSAKCLPNSPCSLEIQATKLEDSAVYFCASSQLGVGAGSYNEQFFGPGTRLTVL.

This clonotype was seen repeatedly, ten times or more. Written as DNA, the CDR3 is TGTGCCAGCAGCTTACACGGGGGACTACGGGGCACCGGGGAGCTGTTTTTT. Its translation is CASSLHGGLRGTGELFF. This chain uses TRBV7-9 with TRBJ2-2, with 7 positions matching TRBD2. Per germline, CDR1 SEHNR and CDR2 FQNEAQ (reference sequence). Trimming at V came to 2 bases and at J to 4 bases, leaving 10 bases not matched to a gene. This CDR3 spans 17 amino acids. The complete variable domain, with remaining parts taken from reference TRBV7-9 and TRBJ2-2, reads DTGVSQNPRHKITKRGQNVTFRCDPISEHNRLYWYRQTLGQGPEFLTYFQNEAQLEKSRLLSDRFSAERPKGSFSTLEIQRTEQGDSAMYLCASSLHGGLRGTGELFFGEGSRLTVL.

In this sample, this clonotype turned up many times. The J gene is TRBJ1-3, the V gene TRBV5-1; a weak D match, TRBD1 (6 bases). The germline CDR1 and CDR2 sequences are SGHRS and YFSETQ. This CDR3 has 15 residues. V dropped 4 bases and J dropped 0 bases, with 11 bases sitting between them. In DNA form, the CDR3 reads TGCGCCAGCAGCCCAGGGGCGACCTCTGGAAACACCATATATTTT. This encodes CASSPGATSGNTIYF.

This clonotype has a count of ten or more. The chain combines TRBV11-2 with TRBJ1-1; maybe TRBD1 (5 bases). This CDR3 is built from 19 residues. Germline V lookup: CDR1 SGHAT, CDR2 FQNNGV. The V end lost 5 bases, the J end lost 3 bases, and 28 bases lay between the germline ends. CDR3 sequence reads: CASSPPNPVLKGRDTEAFF. As DNA, the CDR3 is TGTGCCAGCAGCCCTCCCAATCCCGTCCTGAAGGGGCGCGACACTGAAGCTTTCTTT.

This clonotype was detected many times. The chain uses TRBV7-2 and TRBJ2-1; D possibly corresponds to TRBD1 (5 bases). CDR3 length: 12 residues. The V and J ends lost 5 bases and 6 bases respectively, with 8 bases between them. Germline CDR1 and CDR2: SGHTA and FQGNSA. CDR3 region: CASSQGFNEQFF. The DNA for the CDR3 is TGTGCCAGCAGCCAGGGATTCAATGAGCAGTTCTTC.

The CDR3 DNA reads TGCGCCAGCAGTCACTGCGACGAGGCTAGCACAGATACGCAGTATTTT. Protein: CASSHCDEASTDTQYF. The chain links TRBV23-1 to TRBJ2-3; D call uncertain. TRBV23-1 is an ORF, and what it does is uncertain. The CDR3 loop spans 16 amino acids. The V end lost 3 bases, the J end lost 0 bases, and 13 bases lay between the germline ends.